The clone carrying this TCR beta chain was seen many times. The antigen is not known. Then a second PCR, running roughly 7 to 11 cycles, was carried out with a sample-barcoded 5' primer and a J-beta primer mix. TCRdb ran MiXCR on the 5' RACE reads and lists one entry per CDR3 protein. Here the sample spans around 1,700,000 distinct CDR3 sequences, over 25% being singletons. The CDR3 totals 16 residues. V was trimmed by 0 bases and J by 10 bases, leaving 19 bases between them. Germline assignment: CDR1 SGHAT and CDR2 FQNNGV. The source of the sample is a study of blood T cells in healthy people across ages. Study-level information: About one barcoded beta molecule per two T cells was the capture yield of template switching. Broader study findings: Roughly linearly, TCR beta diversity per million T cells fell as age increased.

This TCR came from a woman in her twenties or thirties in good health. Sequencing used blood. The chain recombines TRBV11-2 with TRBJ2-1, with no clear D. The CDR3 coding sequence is TGTGCCAGCAGCTTAGACCCCCGGGCCTTTGAGGCGGAGCAGTTCTTC. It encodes CASSLDPRAFEAEQFF.